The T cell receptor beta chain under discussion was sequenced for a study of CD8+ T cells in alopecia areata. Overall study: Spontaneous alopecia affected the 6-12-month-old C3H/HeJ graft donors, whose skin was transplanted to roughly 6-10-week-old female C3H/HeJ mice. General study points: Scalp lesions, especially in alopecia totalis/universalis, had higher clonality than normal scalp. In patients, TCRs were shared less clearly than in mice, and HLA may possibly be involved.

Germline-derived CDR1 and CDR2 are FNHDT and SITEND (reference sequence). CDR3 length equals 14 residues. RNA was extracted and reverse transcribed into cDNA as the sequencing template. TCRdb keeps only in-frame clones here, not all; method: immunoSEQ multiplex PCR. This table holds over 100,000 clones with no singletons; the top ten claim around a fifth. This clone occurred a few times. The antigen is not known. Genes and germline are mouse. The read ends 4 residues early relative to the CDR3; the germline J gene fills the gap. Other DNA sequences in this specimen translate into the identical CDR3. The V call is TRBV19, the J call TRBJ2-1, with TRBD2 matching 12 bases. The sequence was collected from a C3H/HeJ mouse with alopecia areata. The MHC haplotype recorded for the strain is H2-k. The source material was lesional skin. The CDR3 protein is CASSPDWGGAEQFF. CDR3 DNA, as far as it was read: TGTGCCAGCAGTCCAGACTGGGGGGGCGCT.